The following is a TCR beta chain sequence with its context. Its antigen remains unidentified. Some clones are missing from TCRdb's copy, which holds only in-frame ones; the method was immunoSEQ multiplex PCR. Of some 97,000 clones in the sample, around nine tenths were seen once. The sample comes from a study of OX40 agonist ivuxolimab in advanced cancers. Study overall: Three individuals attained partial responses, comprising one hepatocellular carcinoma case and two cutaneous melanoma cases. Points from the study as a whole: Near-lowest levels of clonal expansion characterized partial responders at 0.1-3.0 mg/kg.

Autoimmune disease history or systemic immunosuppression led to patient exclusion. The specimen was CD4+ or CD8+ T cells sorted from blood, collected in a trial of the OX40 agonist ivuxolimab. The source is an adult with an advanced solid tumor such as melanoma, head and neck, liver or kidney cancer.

DNA for the CDR3: TGCGCCAGCAGCTACGGACCCGGGACAAGGATTCAAGAGACCCAGTACTTC. Amino acid sequence: CASSYGPGTRIQETQYF. The chain couples TRBV5-1 to TRBJ2-5; a weak D match, TRBD1 (6 bases). Germline CDR1 is SGHRS and CDR2 is YFSETQ. Between the trimmed V and J ends, which lost 3 bases and 2 bases, there was a span of 20 bases. The CDR3 has 17 residues. Full variable domain (outside the CDR3, taken from reference TRBV5-1 and TRBJ2-5): KAGVTQTPRYLIKTRGQQVTLSCSPISGHRSVSWYQQTPGQGLQFLFEYFSETQRNKGNFPGRFSGRQFSNSRSEMNVSTLELGDSALYLCASSYGPGTRIQETQYFGPGTRLLVL.